Following are 32 T cell receptor beta chains from one sample sequenced in a study of T cells in narcolepsy. Generated by immunoSEQ multiplex PCR, the TCRdb table keeps only in-frame clones and is missing some. The sample includes fewer than 35,000 clones, around 83% of them seen just once. The sequencing input was CD45RA- memory CD4+ T cells from PBMCs. Receptor source: a human donor with narcolepsy.

The V and J genes are TRBV27 and TRBJ2-7, with D unclear. V was pared by 2 bases and J by 5 bases, with 13 bases between. CDR3 length equals 14 residues. In germline, CDR1 is MNHEY, CDR2 SMNVEV (reference sequence). The DNA of the CDR3 is TGTGCCAGCAGTTTACGGGTGACGTCCGACGAGCAGTACTTC. This sequence encodes CASSLRVTSDEQYF.

This rearrangement joins TRBV5-8 to TRBJ2-2; D may be TRBD2 (5 bases). Germline V lookup: CDR1 SGHTS, CDR2 YDEGEE. Trimming left V 6 bases short and J 6 bases short, with 18 bases between. CDR3 length: 15 residues. Here the CDR3 DNA reads TGTGCCAGCATTCCTCGGGTTCCGGGGTCCGGGGAGCTGTTTTTT. This translates into CASIPRVPGSGELFF.

The chain uses TRBV6-6 and TRBJ1-4; D is undetermined. The ends were cut back, 8 bases at V and 0 bases at J, with 10 bases in the middle. Germline V lookup: CDR1 MNHNY, CDR2 SVGAGI (reference sequence). The CDR3 loop spans 14 amino acids. The CDR3 loop is CASYSKATNEKLFF. DNA of the CDR3: TGTGCCAGCTATTCCAAGGCAACTAATGAAAAACTGTTTTTT.

This clone was recorded a few times. The chain employs TRBV6-1 and TRBJ2-1; 8 nucleotides line up with TRBD2. Losses at the gene ends were 5 bases for V and 4 bases for J; bases not matched to a gene: 7. The CDR3 length is 15 residues. Germline values: CDR1 MNHNS, CDR2 SASEGT. CDR3 in amino acids: CASSLSSGLYNEQFF. As DNA, the CDR3 is TGTGCCAGCAGTTTGTCTAGCGGGCTGTACAATGAGCAGTTCTTC.

The rearrangement uses TRBV6-1 and TRBJ2-5; D is perhaps TRBD2 (7 bases). The DNA end lines up better with TRBJ2-7; the J call may be wrong. CDR1 MNHNS and CDR2 SASEGT come from the germline V gene. The CDR3 covers 15 residues. Here the CDR3 DNA reads TGTGCCAGCAGTGAAAGGGTCGGGGGGCCCTACGAGCAGTACTTC. Its protein is CASSERVGGPYEQYF.

This clone has just one count. This rearrangement joins TRBV28 to TRBJ2-5; 11 nucleotides match TRBD1. Germline V gives CDR1 MDHEN, CDR2 SYDVKM. This CDR3 region has 14 residues. The V and J ends lost 10 bases and 5 bases, in that order; junction bases with no gene match: 9. The CDR3: CATTRTGGWETQYF. CDR3 in DNA: TGTGCCACGACGAGGACAGGGGGCTGGGAGACCCAGTACTTC. Filled out from reference TRBV28 and TRBJ2-5, the complete variable domain reads DVKVTQSSRYLVKRTGEKVFLECVQDMDHENMFWYRQDPGLGLRLIYFSYDVKMKEKGDIPEGYSVSREKKERFSLILESASTNQTSMYLCATTRTGGWETQYFGPGTRLLVL.

The chain uses TRBV10-3 and TRBJ2-6; D is uncertain. The germline CDR1 and CDR2 sequences are ENHRY and SYGVKD. V was clipped by 7 bases and J by 2 bases, with 3 bases between them. The CDR3 contains 12 residues. CDR3 sequence: CAITTGANVLTF. CDR3 nucleotide sequence: TGTGCCATCACCACTGGGGCCAACGTCCTGACTTTC.

This clone turned up a few times. The rearrangement joins TRBV6-1 to TRBJ1-4, with no clear D. The germline V gene encodes CDR1 MNHNS and CDR2 SASEGT. Trimming removed 7 bases at V and 0 bases at J, with 15 bases between. The length of the CDR3 is 16 residues. In nucleotides, the CDR3 is TGTGCCAGCACTGAGACACCTTATGCAACTAATGAAAAACTGTTTTTT. Translating gives CASTETPYATNEKLFF.

This chain connects TRBV5-6 to TRBJ1-2, with D unclear. CDR3 length equals 14 residues. Germline V gene lookup returns CDR1 SGHDT and CDR2 YYEEEE. V lost 3 bases, J lost 5 bases, and 14 bases lay in between. The CDR3 DNA is TGTGCCAGCAGCTCAAAGAACGCGTGGTATGGCTACACCTTC. This gives the protein CASSSKNAWYGYTF.

As for this clone: A read error may account for a junction end that differs from germline. J is TRBJ1-1 and V is TRBV7-9, with D maybe TRBD1 (5 bases). Germline V gives CDR1 SEHNR, CDR2 FQNEAQ (reference sequence). This CDR3 comprises 16 residues. CDR3 nucleotides: TGTGCCAGCAGCTTAGCCTGGGGCAGACAACACCCTGACGCTTTCTTT. Translation: CASSLAWGRQHPDAFF. Combining the CDR3 with reference TRBV7-9 and TRBJ1-1 gives the whole variable domain DTGVSQNPRHKITKRGQNVTFRCDPISEHNRLYWYRQTLGQGPEFLTYFQNEAQLEKSRLLSDRFSAERPKGSFSTLEIQRTEQGDSAMYLCASSLAWGRQHPDAFFGQGTRLTVV.

This chain links TRBV7-6 with TRBJ1-1; 9 nucleotides match TRBD1. The CDR3 covers 15 residues. The germline CDR1 and CDR2 sequences are SGHVS and FNYEAQ. Germline trimming cut 1 base from V and 1 base from J; bases unmatched to any gene: 1. In nucleotides, the CDR3 is TGTGCCAGCAGCTTAGGGGACAGGGCGAACACTGAAGCTTTCTTT. Its translation is CASSLGDRANTEAFF.

CDR3 amino acids: CASCTYGNYGYTF. The CDR3 DNA reads TGTGCCAGTTGCACGTACGGTAACTATGGCTACACCTTC. The chain employs TRBV6-5 and TRBJ1-2; D remains ambiguous. The CDR3 totals 13 residues. Trimming left V 9 bases short and J 1 base short, with 12 bases between. Germline V gives CDR1 MNHEY, CDR2 SVGAGI.

As for this clone: This CDR3 fails to terminate in the conserved phenylalanine or tryptophan, so it likely reflects a read error. V and J are TRBV4-3 and TRBJ1-2; D call uncertain. CDR1 is LGHNA, CDR2 YSLEER, per germline. CDR3 length equals 14 residues. The germline V and J ends were trimmed by 2 bases and 4 bases, with 11 bases remaining between them. The CDR3 DNA is TGCGCCAGCAGCCAAAGGGCAGGCGTCTATGGCTACACCCTC. Translating it yields CASSQRAGVYGYTL.

With respect to this clone: This CDR3 is also generated by other DNA sequences in the sample. V usage is TRBV19 and J usage is TRBJ1-5; TRBD1 agrees at 9 bases. CDR3 length: 14 residues. The V segment lost 4 bases and the J segment 3 bases; nucleotides outside the gene matches: 1. Germline V gene data show CDR1 as LNHDA and CDR2 as SQIVND (reference sequence). CDR3 DNA: TGTGCCAGTAGTAGGGACAGGGACAATCAGCCCCAGCATTTT. It is translated as CASSRDRDNQPQHF.

The chain combines TRBV7-9 with TRBJ2-7; D is uncertain. The V end lost 1 base, the J end lost 0 bases, and 7 bases lay between the germline ends. This CDR3 has 14 residues. CDR1 and CDR2 from the germline V gene are SEHNR and FQNEAQ (reference sequence). In DNA, the CDR3 is TGTGCCAGCAGCTTAGGCACAGCCTCCTACGAGCAGTACTTC. This codes for CASSLGTASYEQYF. Complete variable domain (other parts from reference TRBV7-9 and TRBJ2-7): DTGVSQNPRHKITKRGQNVTFRCDPISEHNRLYWYRQTLGQGPEFLTYFQNEAQLEKSRLLSDRFSAERPKGSFSTLEIQRTEQGDSAMYLCASSLGTASYEQYFGPGTRLTVT.

V and J are TRBV1 and TRBJ2-5; the tabulated D call, TRBD2, remains unverified against the DNA. The J call may be in error: the DNA end matches TRBJ2-7 better. TRBV1 is a pseudogene locus. The CDR3 sequence is 15 residues long. CDR3 DNA: TGCACCAGCCGCGTGGTTACAAGGAGCTCCTACGAGCAGTACTTC. Translation gives CTSRVVTRSSYEQYF.

The chain combines TRBV30 with TRBJ1-1, with a tentative D call TRBD1 (5 bases). Germline CDR1 is GTSNPN and CDR2 is SVGIG (reference sequence). Trimming cost V 7 bases and J 4 bases, with 16 bases left between them. This CDR3 is built from 13 residues. The CDR3 DNA sequence: TGTGCCTCTTCCCGCCGGGACGTCACTGAAGCTTTCTTT. This sequence encodes CASSRRDVTEAFF.

The gene calls are TRBV5-1 and TRBJ1-4; 8 bases align to TRBD1. CDR3 length: 14 amino acids. The germline CDR1 and CDR2 sequences are SGHRS and YFSETQ. J lost 5 bases, V lost 7 bases, and 7 bases had no gene match. The CDR3 bases are TGCGCCAGCTCGACAGGGGACGGGAATGAAAAACTGTTTTTT. Its translation: CASSTGDGNEKLFF.

This rearrangement joins TRBV19 to TRBJ1-4, with 7 bases that match TRBD1. V lost 8 bases to trimming and J lost 4 bases; unmatched junction nucleotides: 7. Germline V gene lookup returns CDR1 LNHDA and CDR2 SQIVND (reference sequence). The CDR3 covers 14 residues. The CDR3 DNA sequence: TGTGCCAGTGGGGCGACAGGGTTTAATGAAAAACTGTTTTTT. Its protein product is CASGATGFNEKLFF.

The chain combines TRBV30 with TRBJ2-3; D may be TRBD1 (6 bases). Germline V gives CDR1 GTSNPN, CDR2 SVGIG (reference sequence). V lost 0 bases and J 2 bases, leaving 9 bases between the germline ends. There are 14 residues in the CDR3. The CDR3 sequence: CAWSVGGPTDTQYF. DNA of the CDR3: TGTGCCTGGAGTGTAGGGGGACCCACAGATACGCAGTATTTT.

Written as DNA, the CDR3 is TGTGCCAGCGTCGAGAACACTGAAGCTTTCTTT. It is translated as CASVENTEAFF. The rearrangement joins TRBV6-1 to TRBJ1-1; D not certain. V was clipped by 8 bases and J by 1 base, with 5 bases between them. The CDR3 consists of 11 residues. In germline, CDR1 is MNHNS, CDR2 SASEGT.

The chain combines TRBV6-1 with TRBJ2-2; possible D gene TRBD1, 6 bases. The V end was cut by 3 bases, the J end by 7 bases, with 18 bases between. The CDR3 loop spans 16 amino acids. Germline values: CDR1 MNHNS, CDR2 SASEGT. The CDR3 sequence is CASSDLIQGWGGELFF. DNA of the CDR3: TGTGCCAGCAGTGATCTTATACAGGGCTGGGGCGGGGAGCTGTTTTTT.

The chain uses TRBV19 and TRBJ2-7; TRBD1 matches at 12 bases. The CDR3 runs to 14 residues. Germline loops: CDR1 LNHDA, CDR2 SQIVND (reference sequence). V lost 5 bases, J lost 4 bases, and 3 bases stayed unmatched. In DNA form, the CDR3 reads TGTGCCAGTAGTCTGGGACAGGGGGCGTACGAGCAGTACTTC. Encoded protein: CASSLGQGAYEQYF. Full variable domain (remainder filled in from reference TRBV19 and TRBJ2-7): DGGITQSPKYLFRKEGQNVTLSCEQNLNHDAMYWYRQDPGQGLRLIYYSQIVNDFQKGDIAEGYSVSREKKESFPLTVTSAQKNPTAFYLCASSLGQGAYEQYFGPGTRLTVT.

The chain employs TRBV2 and TRBJ1-1, with TRBD1 as a possible D gene (6 bases). CDR1 is SNHLY and CDR2 is FYNNEI in the germline V gene. The CDR3 extends over 13 amino acids. Deletions cut 7 bases from V and 3 bases from J, with 12 bases between. This chain's CDR3 is CASKPRGDTEAFF. CDR3 DNA sequence: TGTGCCAGCAAGCCTAGGGGGGACACTGAAGCTTTCTTT.

As concerns this clone: One end of the junction does not line up with germline, which may come from a read error. The CDR3 nucleotides are TGTGCCAGCAGCACCCCGGGACAGGGGTCCTCCAATGAGCAGTTCTTC. This sequence encodes CASSTPGQGSSNEQFF. The chain joins TRBV27 to TRBJ2-1; 10 nucleotides agree with TRBD1. The CDR3 consists of 16 residues. Looked up from germline, CDR1 is MNHEY and CDR2 is SMNVEV (reference sequence).

This chain links TRBV11-2 with TRBJ1-2; 9 nucleotides match TRBD1. Germline assignment: CDR1 SGHAT and CDR2 FQNNGV. V dropped 1 base and J dropped 8; count of bases not matched to a gene: 5. This CDR3 has 14 residues. CDR3 protein: CASSLGGQGFGYTF. CDR3 nucleotide sequence: TGTGCCAGCAGCTTAGGCGGACAGGGGTTCGGCTACACCTTC.

The chain uses TRBV29-1 and TRBJ2-7; tentatively, D is TRBD1 or TRBD2 (6 bases each). The CDR3 is made up of 12 amino acids. Germline CDR1 is SQVTM and CDR2 is ANQGSEA. Trimming pared 7 bases from V and 7 bases from J, leaving 17 bases between. This CDR3 is CSAWGARGEQYF. The CDR3 nucleotides are TGCAGCGCATGGGGGGCCAGAGGGGAGCAGTACTTC.

This sequence joins TRBV2 and TRBJ1-6; D is ambiguous. Germline CDR1 and CDR2: SNHLY and FYNNEI. With 6 bases removed from V and 2 bases from J, the gap between germline ends came to 11 bases. This CDR3 has 15 amino acids. The CDR3 sequence: CASRAMSPYNSPLHF. CDR3 nucleotide sequence: TGTGCCAGCAGGGCTATGAGCCCCTATAATTCACCCCTCCACTTT.

The chain links TRBV7-2 to TRBJ2-3, with D unresolved. The CDR3 loop spans 13 amino acids. Germline V gene lookup returns CDR1 SGHTA and CDR2 FQGNSA. V was cut by 3 bases and J by 0 bases, with 4 bases left in between. The CDR3 sequence: CASSFKSTDTQYF. Here the CDR3 DNA reads TGTGCCAGCAGCTTTAAGAGCACAGATACGCAGTATTTT.

The chain is built from TRBV6-1 and TRBJ1-2; the D gene is possibly TRBD1 (6 bases). V shed 5 bases and J shed 3 bases, with 16 bases lying between them. Per the germline V gene, CDR1 is MNHNS and CDR2 is SASEGT. This CDR3 spans 15 amino acids. CDR3 sequence: CASSLGTIGDYGYTF. DNA for the CDR3: TGTGCCAGCAGTTTGGGGACAATAGGAGACTATGGCTACACCTTC.

The chain recombines TRBV5-1 with TRBJ1-3; no firm D call. CDR1 and CDR2 from the germline V gene are SGHRS and YFSETQ. CDR3 length equals 16 residues. V was cut by 2 bases and J by 0 bases, with 12 bases left in between. The CDR3 coding sequence is TGCGCCAGCAGCTTTTCGGTGGGAGACTCTGGAAACACCATATATTTT. Amino acid sequence: CASSFSVGDSGNTIYF. Using reference TRBV5-1 and TRBJ1-3 for the parts outside the CDR3, the full variable domain is KAGVTQTPRYLIKTRGQQVTLSCSPISGHRSVSWYQQTPGQGLQFLFEYFSETQRNKGNFPGRFSGRQFSNSRSEMNVSTLELGDSALYLCASSFSVGDSGNTIYFGEGSWLTVV.

The chain combines TRBV7-6 with TRBJ2-7; 11 nucleotides line up with TRBD2. Germline V CDR1 and CDR2: SGHVS, FNYEAQ. Losses at the gene ends were 2 bases for V and 0 bases for J; bases not matched to a gene: 15. The CDR3 totals 20 residues. CDR3 in amino acids: CASSLPSPRGLAASSYEQYF. CDR3 DNA: TGTGCCAGCAGCTTACCCAGCCCGCGGGGACTAGCGGCCAGCTCCTACGAGCAGTACTTC.